A single sample gave rise to the 15 T cell receptor beta chains below, sequenced in a study of shared clonotypes between healthy human individuals. Profiled with immunoSEQ multiplex PCR; TCRdb holds only in-frame clones, not every one. The sample has more than 400,000 clones; 81% are singletons. Input material: PBMCs. The receptors stem from a woman between 40 and 50 years old in good health. Some clones in this sample may be carry-over from other donors' samples.

The CDR3 coding sequence is TGCGCCAGCAGCCAAGATCGAGGGGGCGCGTCGAATGAGCAGTTCTTC. This codes for CASSQDRGGASNEQFF. This rearrangement joins TRBV4-3 to TRBJ2-1; the match to TRBD1 covers 7 bases. The trim removed 0 bases at V and 7 bases at J, leaving 9 bases unmatched. The germline gives CDR1 LGHNA, CDR2 YSLEER. The CDR3 is made up of 16 amino acids.

Concerning this clone: With only one base between it and a far larger clone, this is likely a read error. The J gene is TRBJ1-3, the V gene TRBV7-3, with unresolved D. The germline V gene has CDR1 SGHTA and CDR2 FQGTGA. The CDR3 is made up of 14 amino acids. The CDR3 DNA sequence: TGTGCCAGCAGCTTAGACCCCTCTGGAAGCACCATATATTTT. Protein sequence: CASSLDPSGSTIYF.

Worth noting for this clone: It may be a read error: a sequence one base away is much more abundant. Other DNA sequences from this sample encode an identical CDR3 as well. The chain joins TRBV7-3 to TRBJ2-1; 8 nucleotides align to TRBD2. The CDR3 sequence is 16 residues long. Germline CDR1 and CDR2: SGHTA and FQGTGA. The V and J ends lost 5 bases and 5 bases, in that order; junction bases with no gene match: 11. The CDR3 sequence is CASSPPALAGNNEQFF. The CDR3 DNA follows: TGTGCCAGCAGCCCCCCCGCTCTAGCGGGCAACAATGAGCAGTTCTTC.

The chain carries TRBV11-2 and TRBJ2-1; 7 nucleotides align to TRBD1. The CDR3 runs to 13 residues. V was clipped by 6 bases and J by 4 bases; unmatched bases: 3. Per the germline V gene, CDR1 is SGHAT and CDR2 is FQNNGV. The CDR3 protein is CASRLGQYNEQFF. As DNA, the CDR3 is TGTGCCAGCAGATTGGGACAGTACAATGAGCAGTTCTTC. The variable domain in full, completed from reference TRBV11-2 and TRBJ2-1, reads EAGVAQSPRYKIIEKRQSVAFWCNPISGHATLYWYQQILGQGPKLLIQFQNNGVVDDSQLPKDRFSAERLKGVDSTLKIQPAKLEDSAVYLCASRLGQYNEQFFGPGTRLTVL.

The V call is TRBV7-9, the J call TRBJ1-1, with 8 bases identical to TRBD1. Per germline, CDR1 SEHNR and CDR2 FQNEAQ (reference sequence). Unmatched junction bases numbered 5, after V lost 10 bases and J lost 7 bases. CDR3 length: 11 amino acids. The CDR3 DNA reads TGTGCCACACAGGGGGAGGTTGAAGCTTTCTTT. This translates into CATQGEVEAFF.

This clone was picked up a small number of times. The chain has TRBV4-1 and TRBJ2-7; tentatively, D is TRBD2 (6 bases). The CDR3 has 14 residues. Germline V gene lookup returns CDR1 MGHRA and CDR2 YSYEKL. V was cut by 0 bases and J by 5 bases, with 11 bases left in between. The CDR3 DNA follows: TGCGCCAGCAGCCAAGATCATGGGAGGAACGAGCAGTACTTC. Its translation is CASSQDHGRNEQYF.

V and J are TRBV5-1 and TRBJ2-3; 8 nucleotides agree with TRBD2. The germline CDR1 and CDR2 sequences are SGHRS and YFSETQ. Trimming removed 4 bases from V and 5 bases from J; junction bases left unmatched: 12. The CDR3 sequence is 16 residues long. The CDR3, as DNA: TGCGCCAGCAGCCTGGGGAGCGGGAGCGGTGGAGATACGCAGTATTTT. Its translation: CASSLGSGSGGDTQYF.

The chain carries TRBV10-3 and TRBJ2-7; D call uncertain. This CDR3 has 13 amino acids. Germline V gene data show CDR1 as ENHRY and CDR2 as SYGVKD. V lost 4 bases and J 3 bases, leaving 10 bases between the germline ends. The CDR3 DNA follows: TGTGCCATCAGTGTCCGGACGAACTACGAGCAGTACTTC. Protein sequence: CAISVRTNYEQYF.

The chain employs TRBV2 and TRBJ2-2; D unclear. The CDR3 is 15 residues long. Germline V lookup: CDR1 SNHLY, CDR2 FYNNEI. Trimming took 3 bases from V and 4 from J, leaving 12 bases between them. The CDR3 protein is CASSDWNWGTGELFF. The DNA of the CDR3 is TGTGCCAGCAGTGACTGGAATTGGGGCACCGGGGAGCTGTTTTTT.

This clone was detected a few times. The rearrangement joins TRBV18 to TRBJ1-5; D might be TRBD1 (6 bases). The CDR3 is 16 amino acids. Trimming took off 2 bases at V and 5 bases at J, with 16 bases between the two ends. Germline V gene data show CDR1 as KGHSH and CDR2 as LQKENI. The CDR3 DNA follows: TGTGCCAGCTCACCAGGGGTAGGGGGAGCGGATCAGCCCCAGCATTTT. This codes for CASSPGVGGADQPQHF. Variable domain in full (rest from reference TRBV18 and TRBJ1-5): NAGVMQNPRHLVRRRGQEARLRCSPMKGHSHVYWYRQLPEEGLKFMVYLQKENIIDESGMPKERFSAEFPKEGPSILRIQQVVRGDSAAYFCASSPGVGGADQPQHFGDGTRLSIL.

The chain employs TRBV5-1 and TRBJ2-1, with 9 positions matching TRBD2. The V gene's germline CDR1 is SGHRS and CDR2 YFSETQ. The CDR3 sequence is 16 residues long. The V segment lost 8 bases and the J segment 3 bases; nucleotides outside the gene matches: 12. CDR3 sequence (DNA): TGCGCCAGTAGCCCGAGGGCTAGCGGGAACTACAATGAGCAGTTCTTC. This gives the protein CASSPRASGNYNEQFF.

Details on this clone: At one boundary the junction diverges from the germline segment, which might be a read error. The CDR3 DNA is TGTGCCAGCAGTTTAGGTCAGTCTTGGACCGCGAGGTTC. It encodes CASSLGQSWTARF. V usage is TRBV6-5 and J usage is TRBJ2-7; no firm D call. Germline CDR1 and CDR2: MNHEY and SVGAGI. The CDR3 sequence is 13 residues long.

As regards this clone: Other nucleotide sequences from this sample produce the same CDR3. The chain employs TRBV27 and TRBJ2-5; D is undetermined. V shed 3 bases and J shed 5 bases, with 4 bases lying between them. Germline lookup yields CDR1 MNHEY and CDR2 SMNVEV (reference sequence). CDR3 length: 11 residues. The CDR3 is CASSLGETQYF. The CDR3 DNA reads TGTGCCAGCAGTTTGGGTGAGACCCAGTACTTC.

The rearrangement joins TRBV11-2 to TRBJ1-1; 9 bases line up with TRBD1. The CDR3 loop spans 14 amino acids. Germline CDR1 SGHAT, CDR2 FQNNGV. Unmatched junction bases numbered 5, after V lost 5 bases and J lost 4 bases. The CDR3 nucleotides read TGTGCCAGCAGCCCACAGGGGGCTGTCACTGAAGCTTTCTTT. Its translation: CASSPQGAVTEAFF.

This chain joins TRBV25-1 and TRBJ2-3; 10 nucleotides line up with TRBD1. Germline trimming cut 5 bases from V and 2 bases from J; bases unmatched to any gene: 7. Germline V gives CDR1 MGHDK, CDR2 SYGVNS. This CDR3 region has 16 residues. CDR3 DNA: TGTGCCAGCAGTACAGCCGGGACAGGGGACACAGATACGCAGTATTTT. Amino acids: CASSTAGTGDTDTQYF. The entire variable domain, with the rest obtained from reference TRBV25-1 and TRBJ2-3, is as follows: EADIYQTPRYLVIGTGKKITLECSQTMGHDKMYWYQQDPGMELHLIHYSYGVNSTEKGDLSSESTVSRIRTEHFPLTLESARPSHTSQYLCASSTAGTGDTDTQYFGPGTRLTVL.